What follows describes a single TCR beta chain. The antigen remains undetermined. Only in-frame clones appear in the TCRdb table, and some are missing; sequencing was by immunoSEQ multiplex PCR. In the table there are some 130,000 clones, around 92% of which are singletons. The entry originates in a study of T cell responses to AZD1222 COVID-19 vaccine. Whole-study findings and limits: Among those given AZD1222, only five or six were seropositive at baseline. Dominant CD4 TCR responses targeted spike regions 160-218 and 743-854.

This CDR3 spans 11 amino acids. V lost 1 base, J lost 7 bases, and 4 bases lay in between. This clonotype was sampled from an adult who received the AZD1222 COVID-19 vaccine. The sequences come from peripheral blood, collected 28 days after the second AZD1222 dose. This chain uses TRBV12-3 or TRBV12-4 with TRBJ1-2; no clear D gene. In DNA, the CDR3 is TGTGCCAGCAGTTTAGGGGGTGGCTACACCTTC. It translates to CASSLGGGYTF.